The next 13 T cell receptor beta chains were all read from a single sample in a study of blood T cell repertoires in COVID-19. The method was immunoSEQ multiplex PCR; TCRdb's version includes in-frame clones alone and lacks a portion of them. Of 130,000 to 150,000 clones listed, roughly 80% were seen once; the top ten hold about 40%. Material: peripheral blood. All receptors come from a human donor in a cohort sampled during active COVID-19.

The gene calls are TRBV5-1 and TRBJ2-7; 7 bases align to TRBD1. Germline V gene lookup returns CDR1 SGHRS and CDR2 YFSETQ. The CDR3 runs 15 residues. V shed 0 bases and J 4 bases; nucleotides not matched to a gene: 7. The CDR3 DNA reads TGCGCCAGCAGCTTGGGACAGGGTAAAGGGTACGAGCAGTACTTC. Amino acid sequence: CASSLGQGKGYEQYF.

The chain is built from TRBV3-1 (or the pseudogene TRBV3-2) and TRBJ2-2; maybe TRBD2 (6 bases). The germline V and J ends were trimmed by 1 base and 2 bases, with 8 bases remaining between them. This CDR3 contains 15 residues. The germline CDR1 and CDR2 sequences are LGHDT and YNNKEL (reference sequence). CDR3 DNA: TGTGCCAGCAGCCAAGGGACTATAAACACCGGGGAGCTGTTTTTT. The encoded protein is CASSQGTINTGELFF.

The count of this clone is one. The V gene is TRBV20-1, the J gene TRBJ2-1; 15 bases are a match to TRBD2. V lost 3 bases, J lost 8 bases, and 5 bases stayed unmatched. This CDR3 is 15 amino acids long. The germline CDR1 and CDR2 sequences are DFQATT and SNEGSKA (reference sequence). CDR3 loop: CSASGLAGGRDEQFF. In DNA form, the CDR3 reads TGCAGTGCTAGTGGACTAGCGGGGGGGCGGGATGAGCAGTTCTTC.

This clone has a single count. CDR3 protein: CASSLERGDYEQYF. DNA for the CDR3: TGCGCCAGCAGCTTGGAGCGGGGGGACTACGAGCAGTACTTC. V is TRBV5-1 and J is TRBJ2-7; 9 bases fit TRBD2. Losses at the gene ends were 0 bases for V and 3 bases for J; bases not matched to a gene: 1. Germline CDR1 reads SGHRS; CDR2 reads YFSETQ. The CDR3 consists of 14 residues.

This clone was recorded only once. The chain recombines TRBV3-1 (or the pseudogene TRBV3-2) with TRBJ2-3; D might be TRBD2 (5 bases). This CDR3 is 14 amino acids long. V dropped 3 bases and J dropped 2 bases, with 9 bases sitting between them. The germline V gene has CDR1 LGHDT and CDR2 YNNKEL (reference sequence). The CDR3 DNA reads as TGTGCCAGCAGCCAGAGGACTCCCACAGATACGCAGTATTTT. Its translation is CASSQRTPTDTQYF.

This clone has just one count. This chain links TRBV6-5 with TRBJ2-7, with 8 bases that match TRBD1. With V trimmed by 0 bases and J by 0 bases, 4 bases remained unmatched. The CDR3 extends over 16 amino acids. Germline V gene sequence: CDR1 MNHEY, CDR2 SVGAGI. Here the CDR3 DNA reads TGTGCCAGCAGTTACTCAGGGACAGGTTTCTCCTACGAGCAGTACTTC. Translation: CASSYSGTGFSYEQYF.

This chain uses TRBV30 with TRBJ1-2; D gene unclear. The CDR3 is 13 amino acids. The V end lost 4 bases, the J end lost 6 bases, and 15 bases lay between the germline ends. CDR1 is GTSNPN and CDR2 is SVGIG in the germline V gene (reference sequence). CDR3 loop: CAWKGSEFNGYTF. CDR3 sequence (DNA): TGTGCCTGGAAAGGCAGCGAGTTTAATGGCTACACCTTC.

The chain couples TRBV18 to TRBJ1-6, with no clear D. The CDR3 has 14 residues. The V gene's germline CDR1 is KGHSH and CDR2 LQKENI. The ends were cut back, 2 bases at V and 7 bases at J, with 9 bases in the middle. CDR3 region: CASSPKGGNSPLHF. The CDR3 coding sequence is TGTGCCAGCTCACCAAAGGGAGGAAATTCACCCCTCCACTTT.

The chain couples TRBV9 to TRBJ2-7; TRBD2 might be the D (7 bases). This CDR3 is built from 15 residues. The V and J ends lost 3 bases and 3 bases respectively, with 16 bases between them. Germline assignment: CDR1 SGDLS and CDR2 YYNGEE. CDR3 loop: CASSESGGQSYEQYF. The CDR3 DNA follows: TGTGCCAGCAGCGAATCGGGGGGACAAAGCTACGAGCAGTACTTC.

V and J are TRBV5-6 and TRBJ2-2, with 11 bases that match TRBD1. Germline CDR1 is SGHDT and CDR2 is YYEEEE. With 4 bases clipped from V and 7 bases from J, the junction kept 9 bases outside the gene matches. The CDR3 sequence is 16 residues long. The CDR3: CASSDRTGGAIGELFF. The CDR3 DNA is TGTGCCAGCAGCGACCGGACAGGGGGCGCGATCGGGGAGCTGTTTTTT.

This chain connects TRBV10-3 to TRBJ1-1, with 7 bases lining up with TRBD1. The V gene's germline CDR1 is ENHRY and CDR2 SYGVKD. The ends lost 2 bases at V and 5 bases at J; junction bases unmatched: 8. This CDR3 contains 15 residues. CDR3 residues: CAISEGLRGRTEAFF. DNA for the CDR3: TGTGCCATCAGTGAGGGCTTAAGGGGGCGAACTGAAGCTTTCTTT.

CDR3 sequence: CATSATGPSGNTIYF. The CDR3 DNA reads as TGTGCCACCAGCGCCACAGGACCCTCTGGAAACACCATATATTTT. This chain connects TRBV24-1 to TRBJ1-3, with D possibly TRBD1 on 5 matching bases. Germline V gene data show CDR1 as KGHDR and CDR2 as SFDVKD. The V gene lost 7 bases and the J gene lost 0 bases, with 12 bases spanning the gap. The CDR3 extends over 15 amino acids.

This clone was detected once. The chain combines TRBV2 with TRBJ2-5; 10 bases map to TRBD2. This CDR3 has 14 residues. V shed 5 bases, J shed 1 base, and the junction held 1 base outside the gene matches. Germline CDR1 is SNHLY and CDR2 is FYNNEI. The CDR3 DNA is TGTGCCAGCAGTCCTAGCGGGGGCCAAGAGACCCAGTACTTC. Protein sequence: CASSPSGGQETQYF.